These T cell receptor beta chains were read from a single sample in a study of OX40 agonist ivuxolimab in advanced cancers. The protocol was immunoSEQ multiplex PCR, while the TCRdb copy is restricted to in-frame clones and leaves out a portion. The table lists about 64,000 clones, approximately 88% of them singletons. The sequences come from CD4+ or CD8+ T cells sorted from blood, collected in a trial of the OX40 agonist ivuxolimab. All receptors come from an adult with an advanced solid tumor such as melanoma, head and neck, liver or kidney cancer. Each CDR3 is given with its conserved first and last residue. Fields, in order: J gene, V gene, clone size, D gene, CDR3 length, CDR3 protein, CDR3 DNA. A D gene is named only where the DNA matches it firmly. The size of a clone is reported for some rows only, either as once, few or many, or as a class for expanded clones.

J: TRBJ1-6; V: TRBV30; size: NA; D: TRBD1; length: 16; CDR3: CAWSPFPGQGRSPLHF; DNA: TGTGCCTGGAGTCCCTTCCCGGGACAGGGTCGATCACCCCTCCACTTT
J: TRBJ1-4; V: TRBV27; size: NA; D: NA; length: 15; CDR3: CASSLYSPANEKLFF; DNA: TGTGCCAGCAGTTTATACAGCCCAGCTAATGAAAAACTGTTTTTT
J: TRBJ1-2; V: TRBV6-5; size: NA; D: NA; length: 15; CDR3: CASSPSGTDISGYTF; DNA: TGTGCCAGCAGTCCTTCCGGGACGGACATATCTGGCTACACCTTC
J: TRBJ2-7; V: TRBV7-3; size: NA; D: TRBD2; length: 14; CDR3: CASSLKGGPYEQYF; DNA: TGTGCCAGCAGCCTCAAGGGAGGGCCCTACGAGCAGTACTTC
J: TRBJ1-5; V: TRBV6-5; size: NA; D: TRBD1; length: 15; CDR3: CASSPRQGAYQPQHF; DNA: TGTGCCAGCAGCCCTCGACAGGGGGCCTATCAGCCCCAGCATTTT
J: TRBJ2-3; V: TRBV4-2; size: NA; D: TRBD2; length: 17; CDR3: CASSHRGTRIMTDTQYF; DNA: TGTGCCAGCAGCCATCGCGGGACTAGAATTATGACAGATACGCAGTATTTT
J: TRBJ2-2; V: TRBV30; size: NA; D: TRBD1; length: 16; CDR3: CAWSRVTGGWTGELFF; DNA: TGTGCCTGGAGTAGGGTGACAGGGGGCTGGACCGGGGAGCTGTTTTTT
J: TRBJ2-7; V: TRBV15; size: NA; D: NA; length: 14; CDR3: CATSRPTSSYEQYF; DNA: TGTGCCACCAGCAGGCCGACTAGCTCCTACGAGCAGTACTTC
J: TRBJ1-4; V: TRBV30; size: NA; D: TRBD1; length: 17; CDR3: CAWSVGTGGAGAEKLFF; DNA: TGTGCCTGGAGTGTAGGGACAGGGGGCGCCGGGGCTGAAAAACTGTTTTTT
J: TRBJ2-1; V: TRBV2; size: NA; D: NA; length: 15; CDR3: CASSNRAGVDNEQFF; DNA: TGTGCCAGCAGCAATCGGGCAGGGGTCGACAATGAGCAGTTCTTC
J: TRBJ2-5; V: TRBV7-8; size: NA; D: TRBD1; length: 14; CDR3: CASSSRQGRETQYF; DNA: TGTGCCAGCAGTTCCCGACAGGGGAGAGAGACCCAGTACTTC
J: TRBJ1-6; V: TRBV16; size: NA; D: NA; length: 16; CDR3: CASSQSGEGYNSPLHF; DNA: TGTGCCAGCAGCCAATCGGGTGAGGGGTATAATTCACCCCTCCACTTT
J: TRBJ1-1; V: TRBV18; size: once; D: NA; length: 13; CDR3: CASSLQGNTEAFF; DNA: TGTGCCAGCTCACTACAGGGTAACACTGAAGCTTTCTTT